This T cell receptor (beta chain) was documented in a study of molecular identifiers for immune sequencing clone quantification (dated by TCRdb to between 2017 and 2018). Study-wide context: In a replicate experiment, RNA from roughly 20,000 or 100,000 naive CD8 T cells was split into five aliquots, four of which were sequenced. The study was a methods study using CD8 T cells to benchmark molecular-identifier clustering-based TCR repertoire sequencing (MIDCIRS) and TCR RNA copy counting. The research as a whole found: Spiked-in Jurkat TCR RNA equal to a single cell's worth was reported to be detectable even within one million naive CD8 T cells. In CMV-specific effector cells, over 98% of molecules were held by clones above 20 RNA copies, whereas under 1% of molecules were held by such clones in naive cells. The naive libraries included spiked-in Jurkat TCR RNA (10 copies' worth), and this Jurkat TCR RNA is not part of the donor repertoire. Highly expanded clone sizes could be underestimated because identical TCR molecules may share a barcode. When barcode sub-clustering was not used, chimeric consensus sequences inflated TCR diversity, with chimeras reaching as high as 47%. Modeling indicated about 3 TCR RNA copies recovered per cell, compared with around 10 by digital PCR, which implies a capture efficiency of 25% to 35%.

Receptors were amplified or captured by PCR. The reads were generated on a NextSeq 500. Preparation of bulk TCR libraries followed a previously described approach, with the TCR primers listed in Table S5. Total RNA was purified with the Qiagen AllPrep DNA/RNA kit. Reads from multiple sequencing runs of the same library were pooled before analysis. The original methods were these. Only reads with exact TCR constant sequence were kept, trimmed to 150 nt, and grouped by their 12-nt molecular barcodes. Reads inside each barcode group were sub-clustered using a 15% Levenshtein threshold, and a quality-weighted consensus sequence was constructed for each RNA molecule. Non-functional sequences were filtered out, along with any lower-count sequence sitting one edit away from another sequence. Based on fitting two negative binomial distributions, any barcode sub-cluster with under 20% of the maximum read count was discarded. TCRdb handled the public reads itself, with Q25 trimming in fastp and clone calling in MiXCR, and kept productive beta chains. CDR3 protein duplicates are merged, each entry listing the most common genes and DNA. It is TCRdb's table, rather than the study itself, that gives the V and J calls and clone size. Counted in this sample were some 100,000 distinct CDR3 sequences; roughly a third of them appeared once. The biggest ten clones account for about 4.2% of the sample.

Notes on this clonotype: Its antigen is still unknown. Just one base apart from a much larger clone, this may be a read error.

Taken from the germline V gene, the CDR1 and CDR2 loops are SQVTM and ANQGSEA. Reading from cysteine to phenylalanine, the CDR3 counts 14 amino acids. Only the CDR3 region is kept as DNA, spanning 42 bases read in frame from base 1. Ends trimmed: V by 7 bases, J by 4 bases; bases unmatched to a gene: 12. Libraries of naive CD8 T cells were built from approximately 20,000 to 980,000 sorted cells, with 10%, 30% or 50% of the purified RNA used. Naive CD8 T cells were FACS-sorted as CD8+CD4-CCR7+CD45RA+ on a BD FACSAria II into RLT Plus buffer. To test detection sensitivity, Jurkat RNA equivalent to ten TCR copies was spiked into samples of roughly 18,000-1,000,000 naive CD8 T cells. CD8 T cells were enriched using RosetteSep CD8+ T Cell Enrichment Cocktail and Ficoll-Paque, and the enriched cells then underwent ACK red cell lysis.

The rearranged chain carries TRBV29-1 and TRBJ2-7; TRBD1 matches 8 bases in the middle. What was sequenced was naive CD8+ T cells from blood, with Jurkat cell RNA spiked in. Per the publication, the cell subset or site label means: FACS-sorted CD8+CD4-CCR7+CD45RA+ naive T cells. This TCR derives from a human donor in good health. Some libraries in this study had Jurkat cell RNA spiked in. In nucleotides, the sequence is TGCAGCGCAGAGGACAGGGATGGAAGATACGAGCAGTACTTC. Translation gives CSAEDRDGRYEQYF.